The 23 T cell receptor beta chains reported below all come from one sample, sequenced in a study of T cell responses to AZD1222 COVID-19 vaccine. Profiled with immunoSEQ multiplex PCR; TCRdb holds only in-frame clones, not every one. Among roughly 140,000 clones listed, roughly nine tenths were seen once. This material consisted of peripheral blood, taken 28 days after the second AZD1222 dose. These TCRs come from an adult who received the AZD1222 COVID-19 vaccine.

This chain uses TRBV30 with TRBJ1-2; TRBD1 aligns across 7 bases. Germline lookup yields CDR1 GTSNPN and CDR2 SVGIG (reference sequence). The trim removed 7 bases at V and 3 bases at J, leaving 5 bases unmatched. The CDR3 has 12 residues. In DNA, the CDR3 is TGTGCCTTCACAGGGACAGACTATGGCTACACCTTC. Translation: CAFTGTDYGYTF.

This chain links TRBV29-1 with TRBJ1-1; D gene ambiguous. CDR3 length: 12 amino acids. In germline, CDR1 is SQVTM, CDR2 ANQGSEA. V dropped 3 bases and J dropped 1 base, with 6 bases sitting between them. The CDR3 DNA reads as TGCAGCGTTGACAGTTCGAACACTGAAGCTTTCTTT. Its translation is CSVDSSNTEAFF.

The rearrangement joins TRBV16 to TRBJ2-2, with D possibly being TRBD2 (5 bases). The ends were cut back, 2 bases at V and 1 base at J, with 23 bases in the middle. The CDR3 is 20 amino acids. The germline gives CDR1 KGHSY, CDR2 FQNENV. In DNA form, the CDR3 reads TGTGCCAGCAGCCAAACCCTAGCCCCAAGGAGGAGTATGAACACCGGGGAGCTGTTTTTT. It encodes CASSQTLAPRRSMNTGELFF.

As for this clone: Other DNA sequences of this sample code for an identical CDR3. The chain links TRBV4-1 to TRBJ1-5; D is uncertain. Germline CDR1 MGHRA, CDR2 YSYEKL. The CDR3 consists of 15 residues. Trimming took 0 bases from V and 4 from J, leaving 10 bases between them. CDR3 DNA: TGCGCCAGCAGCCAAGATGGCAGTCAGAATCAGCCCCAGCATTTT. Protein: CASSQDGSQNQPQHF.

This clone was seen just once. The rearrangement uses TRBV27 and TRBJ2-1, with TRBD2 matching 7 bases. CDR3 length: 15 amino acids. The germline V gene has CDR1 MNHEY and CDR2 SMNVEV (reference sequence). V was pared by 2 bases and J by 4 bases, with 5 bases of the junction left unmatched. The CDR3 reads CASSLKASGYNEQFF. The CDR3 DNA follows: TGTGCCAGCAGTTTAAAGGCTAGCGGTTACAATGAGCAGTTCTTC.

The genes are TRBV24-1 and TRBJ2-1, with D unclear. This CDR3 has 15 residues. From germline, CDR1 is KGHDR and CDR2 SFDVKD. Trimming left V 5 bases short and J 5 bases short, with 15 bases between. DNA for the CDR3: TGTGCCACCAGTGGAACCTCTTCCGACGACAATGAGCAGTTCTTC. It translates to CATSGTSSDDNEQFF.

This clone appeared a single time. V usage is TRBV6-5 and J usage is TRBJ1-6; D gene uncertain. CDR1 is MNHEY and CDR2 is SVGAGI in the germline V gene. V lost 6 bases to trimming and J lost 1 base, with 10 bases between them. This CDR3 has 15 residues. The DNA of the CDR3 is TGTGCCAGCAGCCAGACGGGGTCCTATAATTCACCCCTCCACTTT. It encodes CASSQTGSYNSPLHF.

This CDR3 is CAWSVLAGGVGELFF. CDR3 in DNA: TGTGCCTGGAGTGTACTAGCGGGAGGGGTCGGGGAGCTGTTTTTT. The genes are TRBV30 and TRBJ2-2; TRBD2 matches at 13 bases. Germline V gene lookup returns CDR1 GTSNPN and CDR2 SVGIG (reference sequence). This CDR3 is 15 amino acids long. The ends lost 0 bases at V and 7 bases at J; junction bases unmatched: 2. The full variable domain, with the rest looked up from reference TRBV30 and TRBJ2-2, is SQTIHQWPATLVQPVGSPLSLECTVEGTSNPNLYWYRQAAGRGLQLLFYSVGIGQISSEVPQNLSASRPQDRQFILSSKKLLLSDSGFYLCAWSVLAGGVGELFFGEGSRLTVL.

This clone was detected once. The V call is TRBV27, the J call TRBJ1-1; possibly TRBD1 for D (6 bases). V was cut by 7 bases and J by 9 bases, with 21 bases left in between. From germline, CDR1 is MNHEY and CDR2 SMNVEV (reference sequence). The CDR3 is 14 residues long. The CDR3 region is CASTLIQGGTQAFF. For the CDR3, the DNA is TGTGCCAGCACTCTTATACAAGGGGGGACACAAGCTTTCTTT.

The rearrangement links TRBV19 to TRBJ1-1, with TRBD1 matching over 7 bases. This CDR3 is 15 amino acids long. Germline trimming cut 4 bases from V and 5 bases from J; bases unmatched to any gene: 10. CDR1 is LNHDA and CDR2 is SQIVND in the germline V gene (reference sequence). Here the CDR3 reads CASSTSPQGVTEAFF. The CDR3 DNA sequence: TGTGCCAGTAGTACCTCCCCCCAGGGGGTGACTGAAGCTTTCTTT.

The chain carries TRBV6-2 or TRBV6-3 and TRBJ2-7; D not certain. Deletions cut 6 bases from V and 1 base from J, with 16 bases between. Germline CDR1 and CDR2: MNHEY and SVGEGT. This CDR3 comprises 15 residues. CDR3 sequence (DNA): TGTGCCAGCAGCCCTCGGAGAGTTAGGTCCTACGAGCAGTACTTC. As protein: CASSPRRVRSYEQYF.

The V gene is TRBV6-1, the J gene TRBJ1-5; TRBD1 is a possible D gene (5 bases). This CDR3 comprises 14 residues. V lost 2 bases and J lost 6, with 11 bases in between. Germline V lookup: CDR1 MNHNS, CDR2 SASEGT. CDR3 sequence: CASSETRGGQPQHF. The CDR3 DNA reads TGTGCCAGCAGTGAAACCCGGGGCGGTCAGCCCCAGCATTTT.

The chain carries TRBV12-3 or TRBV12-4 and TRBJ1-3; D remains ambiguous. This CDR3 is built from 13 residues. V was cut by 6 bases and J by 2 bases, with 8 bases left in between. The CDR3 nucleotides read TGTGCCAGCAGCTCCCTAACTGGAAACACCATATATTTT. Amino acid sequence: CASSSLTGNTIYF.

The V gene is TRBV19, the J gene TRBJ2-1; 11 positions match TRBD2. Germline trimming cut 5 bases from V and 0 bases from J; bases unmatched to any gene: 3. The CDR3 length is 16 residues. Germline CDR1 reads LNHDA; CDR2 reads SQIVND (reference sequence). The CDR3 DNA is TGTGCCAGTAGTTCGGGACTAGCGGACTCCTACAATGAGCAGTTCTTC. Translating gives CASSSGLADSYNEQFF.

The chain employs TRBV14 and TRBJ1-2; D may be TRBD1 (5 bases). The germline CDR1 and CDR2 sequences are SGHDN and FVKESK. V was shortened by 0 bases and J by 8 bases, with 22 bases between the two germline ends. The CDR3 length is 17 residues. CDR3 residues: CASSQEMHGALKEGYTF. The CDR3 nucleotides are TGTGCCAGCAGCCAAGAGATGCATGGGGCCCTTAAGGAAGGCTACACCTTC.

V and J are TRBV5-1 and TRBJ2-2; no clear D gene. Germline assignment: CDR1 SGHRS and CDR2 YFSETQ. CDR3 size: 16 residues. Trimming stripped 7 bases from V and 0 bases from J, with 16 bases between. The chain's CDR3 is CASDDDPGANTGELFF. The CDR3 DNA follows: TGCGCCAGCGATGACGACCCCGGTGCGAACACCGGGGAGCTGTTTTTT.

V and J are TRBV7-2 and TRBJ1-2; 10 bases align to TRBD1. Trimming took 0 bases from V and 3 from J; bases not matched to a gene: 7. Germline V gene data show CDR1 as SGHTA and CDR2 as FQGNSA. This CDR3 has 17 amino acids. This CDR3 is CASSLAIGDRGDYGYTF. DNA of the CDR3: TGTGCCAGCAGCTTAGCTATTGGGGACAGGGGAGACTATGGCTACACCTTC.

The chain has TRBV14 and TRBJ1-1; D remains unclear. Per the germline V gene, CDR1 is SGHDN and CDR2 is FVKESK. The CDR3 spans 12 residues. Trimming took 4 bases from V and 6 from J, leaving 9 bases between them. The CDR3 DNA reads TGTGCCAGCAGCCCCATGGCCGCTGAAGCTTTCTTT. This codes for CASSPMAAEAFF.

In this sample, this clone is medium-sized. This chain links TRBV30 with TRBJ1-2; possibly TRBD1 for D (6 bases). This CDR3 has 12 amino acids. The germline gives CDR1 GTSNPN, CDR2 SVGIG (reference sequence). Trimming shortened V by 2 bases and J by 8 bases, and 12 bases separated the two germline ends. CDR3 sequence: CAWSLGQPGYTF. The DNA of the CDR3 is TGTGCCTGGAGTCTTGGACAGCCCGGCTACACCTTC.

The chain links TRBV29-1 to TRBJ1-1; D is uncertain. In germline, CDR1 is SQVTM, CDR2 ANQGSEA. V lost 7 bases to trimming and J lost 1 base, with 13 bases between them. CDR3 length equals 13 residues. CDR3 sequence (DNA): TGCAGCGGGGCTTCGGGCCAGAACACTGAAGCTTTCTTT. This translates into CSGASGQNTEAFF.

The chain links TRBV6-2 or TRBV6-3 to TRBJ2-7, with 9 bases aligning to TRBD2. V was clipped by 6 bases and J by 2 bases; unmatched bases: 2. Germline values: CDR1 MNHEY, CDR2 SVGEGT. The CDR3 runs to 13 residues. CDR3: CASRPSGAYEQYF. The CDR3 DNA follows: TGTGCCAGCAGACCTAGCGGGGCCTACGAGCAGTACTTC.

The rearrangement uses TRBV28 and TRBJ1-2; the match to TRBD1 covers 10 bases. The CDR3 contains 15 residues. V gave up 3 bases and J gave up 7 bases; unmatched junction bases: 8. CDR1 is MDHEN, CDR2 SYDVKM, per germline. CDR3 DNA sequence: TGTGCCAGCAGTTTCCCGGGACAGGGGCCATTTGGCTACACCTTC. Translation: CASSFPGQGPFGYTF.

CDR3 DNA: TGTGCCAGCAGTATAGGGGCGGAACAGCCCCAGCATTTT. Residues: CASSIGAEQPQHF. The rearrangement joins TRBV6-5 to TRBJ1-5, with D tentatively TRBD1 (5 bases). Trimming pared 5 bases from V and 7 bases from J, leaving 12 bases between. The CDR3 has 13 amino acids. Germline V gives CDR1 MNHEY, CDR2 SVGAGI.